This paragraph covers one T cell receptor (beta chain) sequence. The antigen is unknown. The data stem from a study of cytomegalovirus exposure and HLA in healthy donors. Broader study findings: Among the CMV-associated chains, a few were confirmed in vitro as specific for CMV antigens. After further analysis at a later stage, around 17,000 TCR beta sequences were associated with HLA alleles at 0.05 false discovery rate. Relative to equally common others, HLA-associated TCR beta chains showed greater clonal expansion in a later analysis. According to the study, some 160 TCR beta chains were cytomegalovirus-associated.

Use of 60 Vbeta and 13 Jbeta primers characterized the PCR. Clones were read by immunoSEQ multiplex PCR, and TCRdb kept only the in-frame ones, dropping some. The sample is made up of about 150,000 clones, and the top ten hold 2.1% of it. This CDR3 has 16 amino acids. V was pared by 0 bases and J by 4 bases, with 12 bases between. The germline V gene encodes CDR1 LNHDA and CDR2 SQIVND (reference sequence). The chain carries TRBV19 and TRBJ2-2, with D unresolved. This clonotype originated in a man aged 25 to 40 in good health and CMV-seronegative. Sequencing input: PBMCs. The CDR3 coding sequence is TGTGCCAGTAGTATAGATGGCCTAGTAGGCACCGGGGAGCTGTTTTTT. Encoded protein: CASSIDGLVGTGELFF.